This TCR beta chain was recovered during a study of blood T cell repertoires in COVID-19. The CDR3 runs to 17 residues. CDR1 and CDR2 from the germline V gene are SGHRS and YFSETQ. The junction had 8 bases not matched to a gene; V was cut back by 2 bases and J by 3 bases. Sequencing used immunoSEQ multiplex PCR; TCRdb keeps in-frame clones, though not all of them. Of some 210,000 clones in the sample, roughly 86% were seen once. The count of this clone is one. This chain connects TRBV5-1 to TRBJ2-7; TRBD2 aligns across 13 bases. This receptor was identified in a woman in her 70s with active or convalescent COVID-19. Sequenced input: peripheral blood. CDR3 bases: TGCGCCAGCAGCTTTGAACCGGGACTAGCGGGAATCTACGAGCAGTACTTC. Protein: CASSFEPGLAGIYEQYF.